The subject of this entry is one TCR beta chain. Germline lookup yields CDR1 MNHEY and CDR2 SMNVEV (reference sequence). Trimming removed 6 bases from V and 4 bases from J, with 9 bases in between. The CDR3 has 12 residues. Sequencing used immunoSEQ multiplex PCR; TCRdb keeps in-frame clones, though not all of them. The sample contains 5,500 to 7,500 clones, 80% to 90% of which appear only once. Autoimmune disease history or systemic immunosuppression excluded patients. This record comes from a study of OX40 agonist ivuxolimab in advanced cancers. Looking at the study overall: Ivuxolimab, an antibody acting as an agonist of OX40 (CD134), was used to treat patients. Patients were 65% to 85% male with ages roughly 20 to 85, mean about 65. One patient with hepatocellular carcinoma and two with cutaneous melanoma, three in all, had partial responses.

V usage is TRBV27 and J usage is TRBJ1-1; D is undetermined. Sequenced material: CD4+ or CD8+ T cells sorted from blood, taken in a trial of the OX40 agonist ivuxolimab. This TCR derives from an adult with an advanced solid tumor such as melanoma, head and neck, liver or kidney cancer. The CDR3 region has the DNA TGTGCCAGCAGGGTCTCGGGCACTGAAGCTTTCTTT. This sequence encodes CASRVSGTEAFF.